The clone carrying this T cell receptor beta chain has only a few counts. What it binds is unknown. Measured with immunoSEQ multiplex PCR; TCRdb has only the in-frame clones, and not every one. The data show roughly 20,000 clones, more than 65% seen once. This record belongs to a study of OX40 agonist ivuxolimab in advanced cancers. Study-wide findings and caveats: There was clonal expansion of CD4+ and CD8+ blood T cells by week 6 at 0.1 to 3.0 mg/kg. CD8+ T cells showed, on average, more clonal expansion than CD4+ cells. The authors did not determine the antigen specificity of the expanded peripheral T cells.

The V end lost 5 bases, the J end lost 8 bases, and 15 bases lay between the germline ends. This CDR3 has 14 amino acids. In germline, CDR1 is MNHEY, CDR2 SVGAGI. Baseline, cycle 4 day 1, and cycle 7 day 1 were the blood sampling points. This chain uses TRBV6-5 with TRBJ1-4; maybe TRBD1 (5 bases). The TCR sequence derives from an adult with an advanced solid tumor such as melanoma, head and neck, liver or kidney cancer. Sequenced here: CD4+ or CD8+ T cells sorted from blood, sampled in a trial of the OX40 agonist ivuxolimab. CDR3 coding DNA: TGTGCCAGCAGTACAGGAGTTAGGGGAGAAAAACTGTTTTTT. This sequence encodes CASSTGVRGEKLFF.